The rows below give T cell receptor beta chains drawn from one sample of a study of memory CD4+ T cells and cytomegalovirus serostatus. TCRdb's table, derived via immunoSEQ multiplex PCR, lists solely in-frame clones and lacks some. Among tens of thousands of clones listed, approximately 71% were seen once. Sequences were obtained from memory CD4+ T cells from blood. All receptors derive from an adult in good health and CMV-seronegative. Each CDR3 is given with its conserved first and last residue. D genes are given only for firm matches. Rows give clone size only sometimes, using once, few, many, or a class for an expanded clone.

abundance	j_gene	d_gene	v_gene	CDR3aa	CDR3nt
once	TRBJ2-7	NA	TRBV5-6	CASSSRGPVGRKSYEQYF	TGTGCCAGCAGCTCGCGGGGGCCGGTAGGACGGAAATCCTACGAGCAGTACTTC
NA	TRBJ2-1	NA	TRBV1	CTSSQPPTGTSGRYNEQFF	TGCACCAGCAGCCAACCACCGACCGGGACTAGCGGGAGATACAATGAGCAGTTCTTC
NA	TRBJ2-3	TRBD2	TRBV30	CARASGARTDTQYF	TGTGCGCGTGCTAGCGGGGCTCGCACAGATACGCAGTATTTT
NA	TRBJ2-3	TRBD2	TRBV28	CASRKTSGRTDTQYF	TGTGCCAGCAGGAAAACTAGCGGGAGGACAGATACGCAGTATTTT
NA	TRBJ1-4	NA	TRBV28	CASSIPSNEKLFF	TGTGCCAGCAGTATACCCAGTAATGAAAAACTGTTTTTT
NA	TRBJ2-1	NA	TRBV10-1	CASSESLLANEQFF	TGCGCCAGCAGTGAGTCACTACTGGCGAATGAGCAGTTCTTC
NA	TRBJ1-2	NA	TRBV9	CASSLGLYYGYTF	TGTGCCAGCAGCTTGGGACTCTACTATGGCTACACCTTC
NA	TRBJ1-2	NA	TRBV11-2	CASSTKTGFNYGYTF	TGTGCCAGCAGCACCAAGACAGGATTTAACTATGGCTACACCTTC
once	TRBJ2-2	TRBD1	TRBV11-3	CASSPGQGGTGELFF	TGTGCCAGCAGTCCCGGACAGGGCGGGACCGGGGAGCTGTTTTTT
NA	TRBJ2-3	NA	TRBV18	CASSPGGLTTDTQYF	TGTGCCAGCTCACCAGGCGGCCTTACCACAGATACGCAGTATTTT
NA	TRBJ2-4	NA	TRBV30	CAWSTRTVAKNIQYF	TGTGCCTGGAGTACGAGGACAGTAGCCAAAAACATTCAGTACTTC
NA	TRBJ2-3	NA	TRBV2	CASSGTSSGTQYF	TGTGCCAGCAGTGGAACCTCCTCTGGTACGCAGTATTTT
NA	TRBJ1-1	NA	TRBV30	CAWSKGEGGYTEAFF	TGTGCCTGGAGTAAGGGGGAGGGTGGGTACACTGAAGCTTTCTTT
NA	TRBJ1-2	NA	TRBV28	CASSQHRDYGYTF	TGTGCCAGCAGTCAGCACAGGGACTATGGCTACACCTTC
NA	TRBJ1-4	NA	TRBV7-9	CASSPGVGRATNEKLFF	TGTGCCAGCAGCCCCGGGGTTGGCAGGGCAACTAATGAAAAACTGTTTTTT
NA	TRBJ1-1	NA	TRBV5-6	CASSLGRTTYAEAFF	TGTGCCAGCAGCTTAGGTCGGACTACCTATGCTGAAGCTTTCTTT
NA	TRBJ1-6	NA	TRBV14	CASSQTSTTAFPRHGSYNSPLHF	TGTGCCAGCAGCCAGACATCCACTACCGCCTTCCCGAGACATGGGTCCTATAATTCACCCCTCCACTTT
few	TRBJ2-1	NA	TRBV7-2	CASSPGSFTYNEQFF	TGTGCCAGCAGCCCCGGGAGTTTTACCTACAATGAGCAGTTCTTC
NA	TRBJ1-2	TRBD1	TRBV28	CASSYRWDRNGYTF	TGTGCCAGCTCCTACCGGTGGGACAGAAATGGCTACACCTTC
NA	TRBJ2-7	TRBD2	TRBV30	CAWSLAGAYEQYF	TGTGCCTGGAGTCTAGCGGGGGCCTACGAGCAGTACTTC
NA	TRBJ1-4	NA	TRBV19	CASQIQGNEKLFF	TGTGCCAGTCAGATCCAGGGAAATGAAAAACTGTTTTTT
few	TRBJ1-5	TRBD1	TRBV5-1	CASSAGTGNNQPQHF	TGCGCCAGCAGCGCCGGGACAGGGAACAATCAGCCCCAGCATTTT
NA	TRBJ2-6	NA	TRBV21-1	CASSKGKTESSGANVLTF	TGTGCCAGCAGCAAAGGGAAAACAGAGAGCTCTGGGGCCAACGTCCTGACTTTC
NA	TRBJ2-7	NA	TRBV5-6	CASRTGSYEQYF	TGTGCCAGCAGGACAGGCTCCTACGAGCAGTACTTC
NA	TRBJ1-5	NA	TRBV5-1	CASSPTAGSNQPQHF	TGCGCCAGCAGCCCGACAGCAGGGAGCAATCAGCCCCAGCATTTT
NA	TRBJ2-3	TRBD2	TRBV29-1	CSAERGALTDTQYF	TGCAGCGCAGAGCGGGGGGCCCTCACAGATACGCAGTATTTT
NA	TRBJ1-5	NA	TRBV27	CASSLRVSQPQHF	TGTGCCAGCAGTTTAAGGGTTAGTCAGCCCCAGCATTTT
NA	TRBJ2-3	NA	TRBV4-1	CASSKHQDGTSSTDTQYF	TGCGCCAGCAGCAAGCACCAGGACGGAACTTCTAGCACAGATACGCAGTATTTT
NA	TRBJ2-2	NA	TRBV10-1	CASSESRTGELFF	TGCGCCAGCAGTGAGTCGAGAACCGGGGAGCTGTTTTTT
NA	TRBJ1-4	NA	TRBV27	CASSPLSGTPEKLFF	TGTGCCAGCAGTCCCTTATCGGGGACTCCTGAAAAACTGTTTTTT
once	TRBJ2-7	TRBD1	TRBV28	CASSMGQGITYEQYF	TGTGCCAGCAGTATGGGACAGGGGATAACGTACGAGCAGTACTTC
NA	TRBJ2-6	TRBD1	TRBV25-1	CASSGDRVSSGANVLTF	TGTGCCAGCAGTGGGGACAGGGTTAGCTCTGGGGCCAACGTCCTGACTTTC
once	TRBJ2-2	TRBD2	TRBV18	CASSQGTSETGELFF	TGTGCCAGCTCACAAGGGACTAGCGAGACCGGGGAGCTGTTTTTT
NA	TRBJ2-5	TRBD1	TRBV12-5	CASGLASAGGGQTQYF	TGTGCTAGTGGTTTGGCCTCCGCAGGGGGCGGACAGACCCAGTACTTC
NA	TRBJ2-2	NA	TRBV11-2	CASRNTGIHTGELFF	TGTGCCAGCAGAAATACAGGCATCCACACCGGGGAGCTGTTTTTT
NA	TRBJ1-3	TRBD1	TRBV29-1	CSVEGTGAGNTIYF	TGCAGCGTTGAGGGGACAGGGGCTGGAAACACCATATATTTT
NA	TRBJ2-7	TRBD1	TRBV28	CASSPQGFKSYEQYF	TGTGCCAGCAGTCCACAGGGGTTTAAGAGCTACGAGCAGTACTTC
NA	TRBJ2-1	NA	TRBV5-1	CASSLVDDNEQFF	TGCGCCAGCAGCTTGGTAGATGACAATGAGCAGTTCTTC
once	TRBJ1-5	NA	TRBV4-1	CASSPFIWGPQHF	TGCGCCAGCAGCCCCTTTATCTGGGGGCCCCAGCATTTT
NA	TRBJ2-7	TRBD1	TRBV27	CASSARGLAYEQYF	TGTGCCAGCAGTGCCAGGGGGCTAGCCTACGAGCAGTACTTC
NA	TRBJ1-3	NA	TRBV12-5	CASGLRTPGGFSGNTIYF	TGTGCTAGTGGTTTGAGAACCCCAGGAGGGTTCTCTGGAAACACCATATATTTT
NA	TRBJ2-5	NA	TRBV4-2	CASSQDGSRGKETQYF	TGTGCCAGCAGCCAAGATGGAAGTAGGGGGAAAGAGACCCAGTACTTC
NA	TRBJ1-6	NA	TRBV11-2	CASSRGGGRNSPLHF	TGTGCCAGTTCCCGAGGGGGGGGGCGTAATTCACCCCTCCACTTT
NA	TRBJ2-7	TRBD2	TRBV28	CASSSLTSGSPKYF	TGTGCCAGCAGTTCCCTGACTAGCGGGAGCCCTAAGTACTTC
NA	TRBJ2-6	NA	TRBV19	CASSKSISGANVLTF	TGTGCCAGTAGTAAGAGCATCTCTGGGGCCAACGTCCTGACTTTC
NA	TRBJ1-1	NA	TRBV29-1	CSVEKGPGRGRSPEAFF	TGCAGCGTTGAAAAGGGGCCAGGGCGGGGCCGGTCGCCTGAAGCTTTCTTT
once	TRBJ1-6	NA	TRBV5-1	CASSLAQGTNNSPLHF	TGCGCCAGCAGCTTGGCCCAGGGAACCAATAATTCACCCCTCCACTTT
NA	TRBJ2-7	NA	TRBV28	CASSLRAPYEQYF	TGTGCCAGCAGTTTACGGGCCCCCTACGAGCAGTACTTC
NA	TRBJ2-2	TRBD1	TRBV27	CASRLGTELRTGELFF	TGTGCCAGCAGGTTGGGGACAGAATTGAGAACCGGGGAGCTGTTTTTT
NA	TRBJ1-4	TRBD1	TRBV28	CASSRTGSSNEKLFF	TGTGCCAGCAGTCGGACAGGGTCCTCTAATGAAAAACTGTTTTTT
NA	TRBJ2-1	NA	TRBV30	CAYTFGTGKQFF	NA
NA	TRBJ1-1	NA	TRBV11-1	CASSLWRGGGTEAFF	TGTGCCAGCAGCTTATGGAGGGGAGGAGGGACTGAAGCTTTCTTT
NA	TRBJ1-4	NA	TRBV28	CASKTFSTNEKLFF	TGTGCCAGCAAAACCTTCTCAACTAATGAAAAACTGTTTTTT
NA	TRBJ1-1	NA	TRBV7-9	CASADLNRAEAFF	TGTGCCAGCGCTGACCTGAACAGGGCTGAAGCTTTCTTT
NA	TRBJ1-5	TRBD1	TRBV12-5	CASGLVLGQGIKPQHF	TGTGCTAGTGGTTTGGTACTGGGACAGGGGATTAAGCCCCAGCATTTT
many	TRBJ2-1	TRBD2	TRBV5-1	CASSLMAGGSYNEQFF	TGCGCCAGCAGCTTGATGGCGGGAGGATCCTACAATGAGCAGTTCTTC